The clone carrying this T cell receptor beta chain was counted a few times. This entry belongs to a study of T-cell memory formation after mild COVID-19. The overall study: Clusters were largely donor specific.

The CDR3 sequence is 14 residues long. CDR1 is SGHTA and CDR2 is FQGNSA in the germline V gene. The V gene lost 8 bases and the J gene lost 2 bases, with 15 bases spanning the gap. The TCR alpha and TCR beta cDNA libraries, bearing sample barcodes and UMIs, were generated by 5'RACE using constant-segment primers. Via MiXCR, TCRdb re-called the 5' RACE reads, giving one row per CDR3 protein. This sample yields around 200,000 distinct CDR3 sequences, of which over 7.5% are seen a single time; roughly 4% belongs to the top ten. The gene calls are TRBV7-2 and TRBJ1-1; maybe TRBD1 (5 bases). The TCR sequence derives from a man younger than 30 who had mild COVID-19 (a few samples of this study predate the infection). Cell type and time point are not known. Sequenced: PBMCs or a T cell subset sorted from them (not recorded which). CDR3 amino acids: CASGPTVPNTEAFF. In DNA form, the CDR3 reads TGTGCCAGCGGGCCGACAGTTCCAAACACTGAAGCTTTCTTT.